The 9 T cell receptor beta chains below come from one sample, sequenced in a study of blood T cells in healthy people across ages. A second about 6 to 11 cycle PCR used barcoded and J-beta primers. MiXCR was run by TCRdb on the 5' RACE reads, yielding one entry per CDR3 protein. The table records around 900,000 distinct CDR3 sequences, around 28% of them present only once. The sample comprised blood. These TCRs come from a woman older than 75 in good health.

The chain joins TRBV5-1 to TRBJ2-3; 9 bases map to TRBD2. The V segment lost 3 bases and the J segment 2 bases; nucleotides outside the gene matches: 10. The germline CDR1 and CDR2 sequences are SGHRS and YFSETQ. The CDR3 is 17 amino acids. CDR3 DNA sequence: TGCGCCAGCAGCTCCAGGGTAGCGGGGGCCTACACAGATACGCAGTATTTT. Residues: CASSSRVAGAYTDTQYF.

The chain joins TRBV10-3 to TRBJ1-1, with 7 bases aligning to TRBD1. There are 17 residues in the CDR3. Germline CDR1 ENHRY, CDR2 SYGVKD. The trim removed 4 bases at V and 1 base at J, leaving 12 bases unmatched. Here the CDR3 reads CAISGGDRVVENTEAFF. In DNA, the CDR3 is TGTGCCATCAGTGGTGGTGACAGGGTGGTAGAGAACACTGAAGCTTTCTTT.

The rearrangement uses TRBV27 and TRBJ2-4, with 10 bases fitting TRBD2. In germline, CDR1 is MNHEY, CDR2 SMNVEV (reference sequence). The CDR3 loop spans 16 amino acids. V gave up 2 bases and J gave up 3 bases; unmatched junction bases: 4. The CDR3 nucleotides are TGTGCCAGCAGTTTAGTTCTAGCGGGGGTCAAAAACATTCAGTACTTC. As protein: CASSLVLAGVKNIQYF.

Comment on this clonotype: A much more abundant neighbour one base away suggests this may be a read error. V and J are TRBV11-2 and TRBJ2-5; D tentatively fits TRBD1 or TRBD2 (5 bases each). Germline CDR1 and CDR2: SGHAT and FQNNGV. Trimming stripped 8 bases from V and 5 bases from J, with 24 bases between. CDR3 length: 16 amino acids. The CDR3 nucleotides are TGTGCCAGCGGCTCCTCCCGGGGCGCGAGGAAGGAGACCCAGTACTTC. This encodes CASGSSRGARKETQYF.

There are many counts of this clonotype. The V gene is TRBV29-1, the J gene TRBJ2-3, with a weak D call TRBD2 (5 bases). The V end lost 4 bases, the J end lost 3 bases, and 11 bases lay between the germline ends. The germline V gene encodes CDR1 SQVTM and CDR2 ANQGSEA. The CDR3 sequence is 13 residues long. CDR3 coding DNA: TGCAGCGTTGGGAGGTCAAGAACAGATACGCAGTATTTT. This translates into CSVGRSRTDTQYF.

The sample holds many counts of this clonotype. V is TRBV7-8 and J is TRBJ2-1; D tentatively reads TRBD1 or TRBD2 (5 bases each). V was trimmed by 2 bases and J by 1 base, leaving 12 bases between them. The CDR3 consists of 16 residues. Germline V gene lookup returns CDR1 SGHVS and CDR2 FQNEAQ. CDR3 sequence reads: CASSLLAGSSYNEQFF. In DNA, the CDR3 is TGTGCCAGCAGCTTATTAGCAGGGAGTTCCTACAATGAGCAGTTCTTC.

This clonotype was seen at least ten times. The chain is built from TRBV10-3 and TRBJ2-6; D might be TRBD2 (6 bases). CDR3 length: 16 residues. V was trimmed by 10 bases and J by 0 bases, leaving 16 bases between them. The germline gives CDR1 ENHRY, CDR2 SYGVKD. CDR3 sequence: CATWGGLNSGANVLTF. DNA of the CDR3: TGTGCCACCTGGGGAGGCCTAAACTCTGGGGCCAACGTCCTGACTTTC.

This clonotype was counted many times. The chain couples TRBV18 to TRBJ1-1; 7 positions agree with TRBD1. Trimming took 1 base from V and 0 from J; bases not matched to a gene: 5. Germline-derived CDR1 and CDR2 are KGHSH and LQKENI. The CDR3 has 16 residues. The CDR3 here is CASSPRQGSMNTEAFF. The CDR3 DNA reads as TGTGCCAGCTCACCACGACAGGGAAGCATGAACACTGAAGCTTTCTTT. The complete variable domain, with remaining parts taken from reference TRBV18 and TRBJ1-1, reads NAGVMQNPRHLVRRRGQEARLRCSPMKGHSHVYWYRQLPEEGLKFMVYLQKENIIDESGMPKERFSAEFPKEGPSILRIQQVVRGDSAAYFCASSPRQGSMNTEAFFGQGTRLTVV.

This clonotype was seen ten or more times. The chain recombines TRBV29-1 with TRBJ1-2; D not resolved. The CDR3 is 12 residues long. Germline V gives CDR1 SQVTM, CDR2 ANQGSEA. V shed 1 base and J shed 8 bases, with 11 bases lying between them. DNA for the CDR3: TGCAGCGTTGAAGGTAAAGAACACGGCTACACCTTC. It yields the protein CSVEGKEHGYTF.